These T cell receptor beta chains were read from a single sample in a study of CD8+ T cells in alopecia areata. The repertoire was sequenced with immunoSEQ multiplex PCR; TCRdb's copy has only in-frame clones and lacks some. The data show about 300,000 clones, nearly 60% seen once. The sample here was CD4+ T cells sorted from blood, taken at week 24, from a patient treated with tofacitinib. The receptors here all came from a human donor with alopecia areata. The conserved cysteine and the conserved F or W are not part of the CDR3 here.

12,TRBV29-1,SVTSGGAPYEQY
9,TRBV20-1,SSGALRGQY
12,TRBV29-1,SVEVRTVNTEAF
9,TRBV7-9,ASSIGEKLF
11,TRBV30,AWSVLPKTRYT
10,TRBV10-3,AISTQTYEQY
14,TRBV5-1,ASSFGGGRVNNEQF
12,TRBV28,ASSQGLGNEKLF
12,TRBV7-9,ASSAQGGNYGYT
13,TRBV5-1,ASSLASGPYYEQY
14,TRBV12-5,ASGSRDRERTGELF
15,TRBV7-8,ASSQTPPGQGDEKLF
14,TRBV30,AWSPPRPPKNTEAF
11,TRBV10-3,ATGLAGAPGQY
10,TRBV27,ASSDRVRGYT
12,TRBV5-1,ANKRPGLNNEQF
16,TRBV28,ASSLYESGYSGANVLT
12,TRBV4-3,ASSQEASTDTQY
9,TRBV20-1,SAFSGSEQY
12,TRBV6-5,ASSYDGEDSPLH
11,TRBV4-3,ASSPRTNSPLH
15,TRBV28,ASSPARLAGGTDTQY
11,TRBV19,ASNPGLGYGYT
12,TRBV7-2,ASSLVAGVYEQY
11,TRBV4-1,ASSRGQNYGYT
12,TRBV7-2,ASSMGQGFAPQH
11,TRBV4-1,ASSQVVDSPLH
13,TRBV27,ASSPSWFGNSPLH
11,TRBV28,ASSFDPTDTQY
12,TRBV7-2,ASSLVALTDTQY
11,TRBV28,ASSLPHLETQY
16,TRBV30,AWSGRQRVGQFYNEQF
12,TRBV29-1,SVGGGQGTYEQY
12,TRBV30,AWQGQGGNYGYT
13,TRBV5-4,ASSLSKLGVVEQY
10,TRBV4-2,ASSRYQETQY
13,TRBV28,ASSSGGGSTDTQY
8,TRBV20-1,SASGHAYY
13,TRBV7-9,ASSLLGPGTDTQY
8,TRBV29-1,SVYLLEAF
10,TRBV7-9,ASSLDGDTQY
12,TRBV5-4,ASSFNRPQETQY
15,TRBV4-2,ASSQEILGLAIDTQY
11,TRBV29-1,SAGTNRAGELF
13,TRBV7-7,ASSLGHSLQETQY
14,TRBV4-2,ASSQEWGSFTDTQY
12,TRBV7-8,ASRPGLAGETQY
11,TRBV5-4,ASSLAGFDEQF
10,TRBV25-1,ASSAYQETQY
15,TRBV27,ASSTPRGARGSETQY
12,TRBV30,AWSLLPPGNEQF
15,TRBV23-1,ASSQYYGTDSYNEQF
13,TRBV25-1,ASSESPRPGREAF